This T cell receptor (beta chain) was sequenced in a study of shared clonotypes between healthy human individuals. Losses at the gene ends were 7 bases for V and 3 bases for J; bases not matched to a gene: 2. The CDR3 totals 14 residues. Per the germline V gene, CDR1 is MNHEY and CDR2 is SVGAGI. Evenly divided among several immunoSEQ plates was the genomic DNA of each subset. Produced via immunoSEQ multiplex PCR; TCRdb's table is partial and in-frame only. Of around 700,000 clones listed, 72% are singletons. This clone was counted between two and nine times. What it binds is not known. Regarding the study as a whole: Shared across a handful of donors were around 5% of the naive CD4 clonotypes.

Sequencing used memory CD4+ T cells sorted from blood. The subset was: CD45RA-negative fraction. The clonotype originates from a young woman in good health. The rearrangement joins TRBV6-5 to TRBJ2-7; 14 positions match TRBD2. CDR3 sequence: CASNGLAGGYEQYF. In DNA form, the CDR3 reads TGTGCCAGCAATGGACTAGCGGGAGGCTACGAGCAGTACTTC.